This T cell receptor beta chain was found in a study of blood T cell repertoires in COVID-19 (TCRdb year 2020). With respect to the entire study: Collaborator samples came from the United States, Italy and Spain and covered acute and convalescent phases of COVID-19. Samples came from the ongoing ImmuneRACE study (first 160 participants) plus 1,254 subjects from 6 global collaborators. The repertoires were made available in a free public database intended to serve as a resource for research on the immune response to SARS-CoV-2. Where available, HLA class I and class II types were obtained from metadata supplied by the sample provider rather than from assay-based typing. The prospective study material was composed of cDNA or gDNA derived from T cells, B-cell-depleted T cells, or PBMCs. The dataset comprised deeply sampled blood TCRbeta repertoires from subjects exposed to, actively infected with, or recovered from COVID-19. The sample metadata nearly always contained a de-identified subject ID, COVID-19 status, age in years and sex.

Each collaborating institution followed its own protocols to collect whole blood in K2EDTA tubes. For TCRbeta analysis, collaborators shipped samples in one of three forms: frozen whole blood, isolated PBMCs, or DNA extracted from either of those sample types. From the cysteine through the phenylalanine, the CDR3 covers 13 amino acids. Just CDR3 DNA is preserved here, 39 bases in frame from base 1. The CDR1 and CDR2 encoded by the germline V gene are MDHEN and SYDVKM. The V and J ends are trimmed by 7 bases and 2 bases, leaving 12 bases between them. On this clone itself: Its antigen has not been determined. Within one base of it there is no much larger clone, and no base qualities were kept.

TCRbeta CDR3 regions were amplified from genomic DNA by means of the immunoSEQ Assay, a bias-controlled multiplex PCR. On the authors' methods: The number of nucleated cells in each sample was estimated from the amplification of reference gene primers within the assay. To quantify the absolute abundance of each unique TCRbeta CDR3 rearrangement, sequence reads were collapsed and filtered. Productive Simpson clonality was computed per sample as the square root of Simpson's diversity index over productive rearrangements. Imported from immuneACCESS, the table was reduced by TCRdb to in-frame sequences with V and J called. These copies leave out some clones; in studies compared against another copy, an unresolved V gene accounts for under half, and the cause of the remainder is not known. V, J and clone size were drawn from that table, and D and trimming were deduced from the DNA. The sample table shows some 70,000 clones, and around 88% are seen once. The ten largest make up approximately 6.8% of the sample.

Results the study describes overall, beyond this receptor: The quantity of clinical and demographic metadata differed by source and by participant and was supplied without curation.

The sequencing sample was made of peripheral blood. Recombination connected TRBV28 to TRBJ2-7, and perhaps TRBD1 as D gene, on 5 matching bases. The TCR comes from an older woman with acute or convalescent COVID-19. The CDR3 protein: CASTKGVPYEQYF. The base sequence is TGTGCCAGCACCAAAGGGGTACCCTACGAGCAGTACTTC.